The 32 T cell receptor beta chains given below trace back to one sample, sequenced in a study of shared T cell receptors in the human thymus. Sequenced by immunoSEQ multiplex PCR; TCRdb stores in-frame clones only, minus some. The table records about 660,000 clones, approximately 90% of them present only once. The same data also contributed to another study, on human thymus T cells.

The source material was thymocytes. Every receptor here comes from a boy younger than two with a congenital heart defect.

This clone has just one count. The chain recombines TRBV30 with TRBJ2-5; 9 bases match TRBD2. There are 21 residues in the CDR3. Germline CDR1 and CDR2: GTSNPN and SVGIG (reference sequence). J lost 3 bases, V lost 3 bases, and 26 bases had no gene match. CDR3 DNA sequence: TGTGCCTGGAGACCCCCCCCGCCAGGGGCTAGCGGGAACCGGTGGGAAGAGACCCAGTACTTC. It is translated as CAWRPPPPGASGNRWEETQYF.

This clone has a single count. The rearrangement links TRBV7-6 to TRBJ1-4; TRBD1 might be the D (5 bases). The CDR3 has 14 residues. CDR1 SGHVS and CDR2 FNYEAQ come from the germline V gene. The V end was cut by 6 bases, the J end by 8 bases, with 16 bases between. The CDR3 loop is CASRPVRGTEKLFF. CDR3 in DNA: TGTGCCAGCAGACCAGTGCGGGGGACCGAAAAACTGTTTTTT. The whole variable domain, remainder taken from reference TRBV7-6 and TRBJ1-4, is GAGVSQSPRYKVTKRGQDVALRCDPISGHVSLYWYRQALGQGPEFLTYFNYEAQQDKSGLPNDRFSAERPEGSISTLTIQRTEQRDSAMYRCASRPVRGTEKLFFGSGTQLSVL.

Here the CDR3 DNA reads TGTGCCAGCAGCCCACGCCGATCCGGGACTAGCGGGAGAGGTGAGCAGTTCTTC. This sequence encodes CASSPRRSGTSGRGEQFF. The chain carries TRBV7-9 and TRBJ2-1; the match to TRBD2 covers 14 bases. Looked up from germline, CDR1 is SEHNR and CDR2 is FQNEAQ (reference sequence). With V trimmed by 5 bases and J by 9 bases, 15 bases remained unmatched. The CDR3 runs 18 residues.

This chain joins TRBV5-1 and TRBJ2-7; the match to TRBD1 covers 9 bases. This CDR3 region has 16 residues. The V segment lost 3 bases and the J segment 6 bases; nucleotides outside the gene matches: 13. Looked up from germline, CDR1 is SGHRS and CDR2 is YFSETQ. In DNA, the CDR3 is TGCGCCAGCAGCTACCACCAAACCGGGACAGGGTCCGAGCAGTACTTC. Translating gives CASSYHQTGTGSEQYF.

This CDR3 is CASSLQLGLGANVLTF. CDR3 sequence (DNA): TGTGCCAGCTCACTGCAACTGGGGCTCGGGGCCAACGTCCTGACTTTC. The chain joins TRBV18 to TRBJ2-6; a weak D match, TRBD1 (5 bases). CDR1 KGHSH and CDR2 LQKENI come from the germline V gene. The CDR3 is 16 residues long. The V end was cut by 4 bases, the J end by 4 bases, with 14 bases between.

The J gene is TRBJ1-1, the V gene TRBV7-9, with 7 nucleotides matching TRBD1. The V and J ends lost 3 bases and 5 bases, in that order; junction bases with no gene match: 15. Germline loops: CDR1 SEHNR, CDR2 FQNEAQ (reference sequence). The CDR3 covers 17 residues. The DNA of the CDR3 is TGTGCCAGCAGCTTTCCGGGGACAGTGGCGACTCTTACTGAAGCTTTCTTT. This codes for CASSFPGTVATLTEAFF.

The chain carries TRBV12-2 and TRBJ2-1; the DNA was not used to check the table's D call, TRBD2. TRBV12-2 counts as a pseudogene. The CDR3 length is 16 residues. The DNA of the CDR3 is TGTGCAAGTCGCTTGACTAGCGGGGCCCTGAGAAATGAGCAGTTCTTC. Encoded protein: CASRLTSGALRNEQFF.

The V gene is TRBV6-5, the J gene TRBJ1-5, with 8 nucleotides matching TRBD1. The V gene's germline CDR1 is MNHEY and CDR2 SVGAGI. This CDR3 contains 15 residues. Unmatched junction bases numbered 6, after V lost 6 bases and J lost 2 bases. The CDR3 is CASSRQGQGNQPQHF. The CDR3, as DNA: TGTGCCAGCAGCCGCCAGGGACAGGGCAATCAGCCCCAGCATTTT.

The chain employs TRBV28 and TRBJ2-5; TRBD2 aligns across 9 bases. The germline CDR1 and CDR2 sequences are MDHEN and SYDVKM. V lost 7 bases to trimming and J lost 5 bases; unmatched junction nucleotides: 8. The CDR3 runs 14 residues. CDR3 nucleotides: TGTGCCAGCACTTGCGGGAGGGCCTGCGAGACCCAGTACTTC. Translating gives CASTCGRACETQYF.

The chain joins TRBV6-1 to TRBJ2-7; 8 bases are shared with TRBD1. CDR1 and CDR2 (germline): MNHNS, SASEGT. This CDR3 has 15 residues. The V gene end was trimmed by 6 bases and the J gene end by 2 bases; junction bases not matched to a gene: 9. CDR3 in DNA: TGTGCCAGCAGCGACTTAGGACAGGGCGCCTACGAGCAGTACTTC. Translating gives CASSDLGQGAYEQYF.

The chain combines TRBV19 with TRBJ2-7; D ambiguous. Germline loops: CDR1 LNHDA, CDR2 SQIVND (reference sequence). The CDR3 runs to 14 residues. V was pared by 5 bases and J by 2 bases, with 13 bases between. CDR3: CASSAPGSTYEQYF. The CDR3 DNA reads as TGTGCCAGTAGTGCCCCCGGTTCAACCTACGAGCAGTACTTC.

The gene calls are TRBV7-6 and TRBJ2-7; 8 bases agree with TRBD1. CDR3 size: 16 residues. Unmatched junction bases numbered 16, after V lost 5 bases and J lost 7 bases. Looked up from germline, CDR1 is SGHVS and CDR2 is FNYEAQ. The CDR3 sequence is CASSPIASRGLSEQYF. CDR3 DNA: TGTGCCAGCAGCCCAATCGCCTCCAGGGGGCTTTCTGAGCAGTACTTC.

The J gene is TRBJ1-1, the V gene TRBV6-9; D ambiguous. The V gene lost 0 bases and the J gene lost 0 bases, with 11 bases spanning the gap. The germline V gene encodes CDR1 MNHGY and CDR2 SVAAGI. The CDR3 loop spans 16 amino acids. Here the CDR3 reads CASSYSHGPMNTEAFF. CDR3 coding DNA: TGTGCCAGCAGTTATTCTCATGGGCCCATGAACACTGAAGCTTTCTTT.

The gene calls are TRBV5-1 and TRBJ2-6; TRBD2 matches at 12 bases. CDR1 SGHRS and CDR2 YFSETQ come from the germline V gene. The length of the CDR3 is 16 residues. V was clipped by 4 bases and J by 4 bases; unmatched bases: 3. This CDR3 is CASSLAGGQGANVLTF. Here the CDR3 DNA reads TGCGCCAGCAGCCTAGCGGGAGGGCAGGGGGCCAACGTCCTGACTTTC.

The V and J genes are TRBV12-5 and TRBJ2-5; D not resolved. The last part of the DNA fits TRBJ2-7 better; the J call may be wrong. Per germline, CDR1 LGHNT and CDR2 FRNRAP. This CDR3 is built from 15 residues. The CDR3 region has the DNA TGTGCTAGTGGTTCCGGCGGTCCCAGCCTCTACGAGCAGTACTTC. Residues: CASGSGGPSLYEQYF.

The chain couples TRBV15 to TRBJ2-5; 9 bases fit TRBD1. The CDR3 runs to 14 residues. V lost 7 bases, J lost 4 bases, and 7 bases stayed unmatched. CDR1 is LNHNV and CDR2 is YYDKDF in the germline V gene (reference sequence). The CDR3 reads CATTKQGAGETQYF. In DNA form, the CDR3 reads TGTGCCACCACCAAACAGGGGGCAGGAGAGACCCAGTACTTC.

This rearrangement joins TRBV25-1 to TRBJ2-1, with D uncertain. Germline-derived CDR1 and CDR2 are MGHDK and SYGVNS. The CDR3 is made up of 13 amino acids. V gave up 0 bases and J gave up 7 bases, with 7 bases separating them. The CDR3: CASSEYLLNEQFF. The CDR3 region has the DNA TGTGCCAGCAGTGAATATCTCCTTAATGAGCAGTTCTTC.

This chain uses TRBV29-1 with TRBJ2-1; weak D call: TRBD2 (7 bases). Per germline, CDR1 SQVTM and CDR2 ANQGSEA. The CDR3 contains 15 residues. The CDR3 nucleotides are TGCACCACACGCGGGGGCGGGAGCTCCTACAATGAGCAGTTCTTC. Translating gives CTTRGGGSSYNEQFF.

The chain recombines TRBV30 with TRBJ1-5; no definite D call. V lost 2 bases to trimming and J lost 5 bases, with 16 bases between them. The CDR3 totals 15 residues. CDR1 and CDR2 (germline): GTSNPN, SVGIG (reference sequence). The CDR3 bases are TGTGCCTGGAGTCCCCCGGGAAGCCCCGATCAGCCCCAGCATTTT. As protein: CAWSPPGSPDQPQHF.

The V and J genes are TRBV19 and TRBJ1-2; tentatively, D is TRBD1 (6 bases). V was clipped by 2 bases and J by 5 bases, with 15 bases between them. Germline V gives CDR1 LNHDA, CDR2 SQIVND (reference sequence). CDR3 size: 15 residues. This CDR3 reads CASSITRGTLYGYTF. DNA of the CDR3: TGTGCCAGTAGTATAACCCGAGGGACACTTTATGGCTACACCTTC.

The V call is TRBV27, the J call TRBJ2-1; 8 nucleotides match TRBD2. Looked up from germline, CDR1 is MNHEY and CDR2 is SMNVEV (reference sequence). Trimming at V came to 4 bases and at J to 5 bases, leaving 13 bases not matched to a gene. The CDR3 runs to 17 residues. CDR3 coding DNA: TGTGCCAGCAGTTCCCCTCCCGGGACTAGTAACGACAATGAGCAGTTCTTC. Protein sequence: CASSSPPGTSNDNEQFF.

In nucleotides, the CDR3 is TGTGCCAGTAGTATGGAGCGCGGCGGGCTTTCCTACGAGCAGTACTTC. As protein: CASSMERGGLSYEQYF. The chain links TRBV19 to TRBJ2-7; D may be TRBD2 (5 bases). The CDR3 runs 16 residues. V gave up 3 bases and J gave up 1 base, with 16 bases separating them. Germline CDR1 LNHDA, CDR2 SQIVND (reference sequence). Looking up the rest from reference TRBV19 and TRBJ2-7 gives the full variable domain: DGGITQSPKYLFRKEGQNVTLSCEQNLNHDAMYWYRQDPGQGLRLIYYSQIVNDFQKGDIAEGYSVSREKKESFPLTVTSAQKNPTAFYLCASSMERGGLSYEQYFGPGTRLTVT.

The rearrangement uses TRBV5-4 and TRBJ1-2; D is unclear. The germline V and J ends were trimmed by 4 bases and 7 bases, with 20 bases remaining between them. This CDR3 has 15 residues. CDR1 is SGHNT, CDR2 YYREEE, per germline (reference sequence). The CDR3 bases are TGTGCCAGCAGCCCGAGGAGGGAATTAAGCGGTGGCTACACCTTC. Protein product: CASSPRRELSGGYTF. The full variable domain, in which reference TRBV5-4 and TRBJ1-2 provide the parts outside the CDR3, is ETGVTQSPTHLIKTRGQQVTLRCSSQSGHNTVSWYQQALGQGPQFIFQYYREEENGRGNFPPRFSGLQFPNYSSELNVNALELDDSALYLCASSPRRELSGGYTFGSGTRLTVV.

This chain uses TRBV5-6 with TRBJ1-2; the D is unclear. Trimming stripped 5 bases from V and 4 bases from J, with 12 bases between. CDR1 is SGHDT, CDR2 YYEEEE, per germline. CDR3 length: 13 amino acids. CDR3 protein: CASRPGSSYGYTF. In DNA form, the CDR3 reads TGTGCCAGCAGGCCCGGGAGCTCCTATGGCTACACCTTC.

This clone was seen a handful of times. The chain employs TRBV5-1 and TRBJ2-3; 14 bases are shared with TRBD2. The V gene end was trimmed by 0 bases and the J gene end by 5 bases; junction bases not matched to a gene: 8. The CDR3 has 18 amino acids. Germline CDR1 is SGHRS and CDR2 is YFSETQ. The chain's CDR3 is CASSLEGTSGSGRDTQYF. In DNA, the CDR3 is TGCGCCAGCAGCTTGGAAGGGACTAGCGGGAGTGGGAGAGATACGCAGTATTTT.

The chain carries TRBV7-8 and TRBJ2-1; 9 positions agree with TRBD1. V was pared by 3 bases and J by 6 bases, with 21 bases of the junction left unmatched. The CDR3 has 20 residues. CDR1 is SGHVS and CDR2 is FQNEAQ in the germline V gene. CDR3: CASSFDKSDRGAILSNEQFF. The CDR3 bases are TGTGCCAGCAGCTTCGATAAATCGGACAGGGGCGCAATCCTTTCCAATGAGCAGTTCTTC.

On this clone: The same CDR3 also results from other DNA sequences found in this sample. This chain joins TRBV28 and TRBJ2-5; D is perhaps TRBD2 (6 bases). Trimming left V 6 bases short and J 5 bases short, with 10 bases between. This CDR3 has 12 residues. CDR1 is MDHEN and CDR2 is SYDVKM in the germline V gene. In DNA, the CDR3 is TGTGCCAGCAGGGGGGGAAAGGAGACCCAGTACTTC. It is translated as CASRGGKETQYF.

The V call is TRBV7-2, the J call TRBJ2-7, with TRBD2 as a possible D gene (5 bases). In germline, CDR1 is SGHTA, CDR2 FQGNSA. The length of the CDR3 is 13 residues. V dropped 4 bases and J dropped 3 bases, with 10 bases sitting between them. The CDR3 DNA reads TGTGCCAGCAGCTCAGACGGGGACTACGAGCAGTACTTC. Translated, it gives CASSSDGDYEQYF. Full variable domain (missing parts from reference TRBV7-2 and TRBJ2-7): GAGVSQSPSNKVTEKGKDVELRCDPISGHTALYWYRQSLGQGLEFLIYFQGNSAPDKSGLPSDRFSAERTGGSVSTLTIQRTQQEDSAVYLCASSSDGDYEQYFGPGTRLTVT.

The chain couples TRBV4-3 to TRBJ1-4, with 7 positions matching TRBD1. Germline CDR1 is LGHNA and CDR2 is YSLEER. Unmatched junction bases numbered 5, after V lost 0 bases and J lost 4 bases. The CDR3 spans 16 residues. In nucleotides, the CDR3 is TGCGCCAGCAGCCAAGATTGGGACAGCTTTAATGAAAAACTGTTTTTT. As protein: CASSQDWDSFNEKLFF.

This chain links TRBV27 with TRBJ2-1; D is possibly TRBD2 (5 bases). Germline CDR1 reads MNHEY; CDR2 reads SMNVEV (reference sequence). Trimming cost V 5 bases and J 11 bases, with 13 bases left between them. This CDR3 has 12 amino acids. CDR3 nucleotide sequence: TGTGCCAGCAGTAAGTGGCTCGGGAAGCAGTTCTTC. Its translation is CASSKWLGKQFF.

The gene calls are TRBV5-1 and TRBJ2-1; no definite D call. This CDR3 is built from 16 residues. Deletions cut 2 bases from V and 0 bases from J, with 12 bases between. Looked up from germline, CDR1 is SGHRS and CDR2 is YFSETQ. CDR3 DNA sequence: TGCGCCAGCAGCTTTGTGGCTAGTCGCTCCTACAATGAGCAGTTCTTC. This translates into CASSFVASRSYNEQFF.

This chain uses TRBV4-1 with TRBJ2-7; 8 bases are a match to TRBD2. From germline, CDR1 is MGHRA and CDR2 YSYEKL. V was pared by 1 base and J by 2 bases, with 7 bases of the junction left unmatched. This CDR3 is built from 16 residues. CDR3 protein: CASSQGTLAGPYEQYF. In DNA, the CDR3 is TGCGCCAGCAGCCAAGGGACGCTAGCGGGCCCCTACGAGCAGTACTTC.